Presented here are 20 T cell receptor beta chains from one specimen sequenced in a study of control samples from healthy donors and cancer patients. Profiled with immunoSEQ multiplex PCR; TCRdb holds only in-frame clones, not every one. The table lists 350,000 to 450,000 clones, 80% to 95% of them singletons, with 6% to 7% in the top ten. The sequenced sample consisted of PBMCs. These TCRs come from a middle-aged man with head and neck cancer.

The chain joins TRBV4-3 to TRBJ1-1; D not certain. CDR3 size: 15 residues. V dropped 4 bases and J dropped 3 bases, with 15 bases sitting between them. Germline CDR1 LGHNA, CDR2 YSLEER. The chain's CDR3 is CASSLRTVSYTEAFF. In DNA, the CDR3 is TGCGCCAGCAGCCTTCGGACCGTGAGCTACACTGAAGCTTTCTTT.

The chain employs TRBV12-3 or TRBV12-4 and TRBJ2-3; D remains ambiguous. The CDR3 covers 12 residues. V dropped 6 bases and J dropped 3 bases, with 7 bases sitting between them. Written as DNA, the CDR3 is TGTGCCAGCAGGGCTATAACAGATACGCAGTATTTT. Its protein is CASRAITDTQYF.

The V gene is TRBV6-5, the J gene TRBJ1-5; the D gene is possibly TRBD1 (5 bases). Germline CDR1 and CDR2: MNHEY and SVGAGI. The CDR3 runs to 14 residues. V lost 6 bases and J lost 6, with 15 bases in between. Here the CDR3 DNA reads TGTGCCAGCAGCCGGGAGAGGCAGGGTCAGCCCCAGCATTTT. Its protein is CASSRERQGQPQHF.

This chain joins TRBV14 and TRBJ2-1; 7 bases fit TRBD2. With V trimmed by 5 bases and J by 2 bases, 6 bases remained unmatched. The CDR3 is 15 amino acids. Germline V gene sequence: CDR1 SGHDN, CDR2 FVKESK. CDR3 DNA sequence: TGTGCCAGCAGCGCAGGGAGGGAGACCTACAATGAGCAGTTCTTC. Protein sequence: CASSAGRETYNEQFF.

The gene calls are TRBV5-1 and TRBJ1-1, with D tentatively TRBD1 (6 bases). Germline values: CDR1 SGHRS, CDR2 YFSETQ. V lost 4 bases and J 3 bases, leaving 16 bases between the germline ends. CDR3 length equals 15 residues. The CDR3 region is CASSIPRDTDTEAFF. As DNA, the CDR3 is TGCGCCAGCAGCATACCCCGGGACACTGACACTGAAGCTTTCTTT. The full variable domain, its missing parts supplied by reference TRBV5-1 and TRBJ1-1, is KAGVTQTPRYLIKTRGQQVTLSCSPISGHRSVSWYQQTPGQGLQFLFEYFSETQRNKGNFPGRFSGRQFSNSRSEMNVSTLELGDSALYLCASSIPRDTDTEAFFGQGTRLTVV.

The rearrangement uses TRBV30 and TRBJ1-2; a weak D match, TRBD1 (6 bases). Germline V gene data show CDR1 as GTSNPN and CDR2 as SVGIG (reference sequence). Trimming stripped 1 base from V and 8 bases from J, with 14 bases between. The CDR3 covers 13 residues. The CDR3 bases are TGTGCCTGGAGTGGGTACAGGGACGGGGGCTACACCTTC. Its translation: CAWSGYRDGGYTF.

CDR3 loop: CASSPPLAGLNTGELFF. CDR3 nucleotide sequence: TGTGCCAGCTCACCACCACTAGCGGGCCTGAACACCGGGGAGCTGTTTTTT. J is TRBJ2-2 and V is TRBV18; TRBD2 agrees at 9 bases. This CDR3 has 17 amino acids. The V segment lost 0 bases and the J segment 1 base; nucleotides outside the gene matches: 3. Germline loops: CDR1 KGHSH, CDR2 LQKENI.

V is TRBV6-5 and J is TRBJ1-4; TRBD1 aligns across 9 bases. The ends lost 6 bases at V and 1 base at J; junction bases unmatched: 3. The CDR3 is 15 residues long. CDR1 and CDR2 (germline): MNHEY, SVGAGI. The CDR3 sequence is CASSRDRVTNEKLFF. The CDR3 DNA reads as TGTGCCAGCAGCCGGGACAGGGTAACTAATGAAAAACTGTTTTTT.

The J gene is TRBJ1-1, the V gene TRBV3-1 (or the pseudogene TRBV3-2); D not certain. Germline values: CDR1 LGHDT, CDR2 YNNKEL (reference sequence). The V end lost 4 bases, the J end lost 5 bases, and 11 bases lay between the germline ends. The CDR3 length is 13 residues. CDR3: CASSRGGPTEAFF. CDR3 in DNA: TGTGCCAGCAGCCGTGGCGGACCTACTGAAGCTTTCTTT.

The V gene is TRBV7-9, the J gene TRBJ2-5; a weak D match, TRBD2 (6 bases). CDR1 is SEHNR, CDR2 FQNEAQ, per germline (reference sequence). V gave up 0 bases and J gave up 2 bases, with 10 bases separating them. The CDR3 has 15 residues. Here the CDR3 reads CASSLARLGQETQYF. As DNA, the CDR3 is TGTGCCAGCAGCTTAGCAAGACTAGGTCAAGAGACCCAGTACTTC.

This sequence joins TRBV3-1 (or the pseudogene TRBV3-2) and TRBJ2-1; D not resolved. The CDR3 extends over 15 amino acids. Germline assignment: CDR1 LGHDT and CDR2 YNNKEL (reference sequence). With 4 bases removed from V and 0 bases from J, the gap between germline ends came to 10 bases. The CDR3 is CASSRPRSSYNEQFF. DNA of the CDR3: TGTGCCAGCAGCCGCCCCCGGAGCTCCTACAATGAGCAGTTCTTC.

This clone was seen only a few times. V usage is TRBV4-3 and J usage is TRBJ2-7, with 8 positions matching TRBD1. V was pared by 4 bases and J by 4 bases, with 9 bases of the junction left unmatched. The germline V gene encodes CDR1 LGHNA and CDR2 YSLEER. There are 15 residues in the CDR3. In nucleotides, the CDR3 is TGCGCCAGCAGCCTCGGACAGGGCGCGGAATACGAGCAGTACTTC. Amino acid sequence: CASSLGQGAEYEQYF.

The chain combines TRBV11-3 with TRBJ1-1; no clear D. The V gene lost 5 bases and the J gene lost 2 bases, with 9 bases spanning the gap. Germline V gene lookup returns CDR1 SGHNT and CDR2 YENEEA. This CDR3 contains 13 residues. The CDR3 nucleotides are TGTGCCAGCAGCCGGGTAGAAAACACTGAAGCTTTCTTT. Its protein product is CASSRVENTEAFF. The full variable domain, rest sourced from reference TRBV11-3 and TRBJ1-1, is EAGVVQSPRYKIIEKKQPVAFWCNPISGHNTLYWYLQNLGQGPELLIRYENEEAVDDSQLPKDRFSAERLKGVDSTLKIQPAELGDSAVYLCASSRVENTEAFFGQGTRLTVV.

V and J are TRBV11-2 and TRBJ2-2; 7 bases agree with TRBD2. CDR3 size: 15 residues. Germline trimming cut 3 bases from V and 1 base from J; bases unmatched to any gene: 2. Germline V gene sequence: CDR1 SGHAT, CDR2 FQNNGV. CDR3 bases: TGTGCCAGCAGCTTTGCGGGAGAGAACACCGGGGAGCTGTTTTTT. It encodes CASSFAGENTGELFF.

This chain joins TRBV6-1 and TRBJ2-7; D call uncertain. V was trimmed by 2 bases and J by 3 bases, leaving 8 bases between them. This CDR3 comprises 13 residues. Germline CDR1 reads MNHNS; CDR2 reads SASEGT. In nucleotides, the CDR3 is TGTGCCAGCAGTGAACTCCGGATCTACGAGCAGTACTTC. Translated, it gives CASSELRIYEQYF.

The CDR3 DNA reads as TGTGCCAGCAGCTTACAGATAATGAACACTGAAGCTTTCTTT. Its translation: CASSLQIMNTEAFF. This chain links TRBV11-2 with TRBJ1-1; D not resolved. V lost 2 bases to trimming and J lost 0 bases, with 7 bases between them. There are 14 residues in the CDR3. CDR1 is SGHAT, CDR2 FQNNGV, per germline.

The gene calls are TRBV6-5 and TRBJ1-2; no clear D gene. This CDR3 is 11 amino acids long. Germline V gene sequence: CDR1 MNHEY, CDR2 SVGAGI. The V and J ends lost 2 bases and 7 bases respectively, with 5 bases between them. The CDR3: CASSYGFGYTF. The CDR3 DNA follows: TGTGCCAGCAGTTACGGGTTTGGCTACACCTTC.

V gene TRBV7-2 combines with J gene TRBJ1-1; a weak D match, TRBD1 (5 bases). V dropped 4 bases and J dropped 4 bases, with 16 bases sitting between them. Germline V gene data show CDR1 as SGHTA and CDR2 as FQGNSA. This CDR3 region has 15 residues. This chain's CDR3 is CASSSVGATGTEAFF. Written as DNA, the CDR3 is TGTGCCAGCAGCTCGGTAGGGGCAACGGGCACTGAAGCTTTCTTT.

The chain combines TRBV11-2 with TRBJ1-1; no clear D. Germline loops: CDR1 SGHAT, CDR2 FQNNGV. The length of the CDR3 is 13 residues. V was pared by 3 bases and J by 3 bases, with 8 bases between. CDR3 sequence reads: CASSFSSYTEAFF. The CDR3 bases are TGTGCCAGCAGCTTCTCCAGTTACACTGAAGCTTTCTTT. Looking up the rest from reference TRBV11-2 and TRBJ1-1 gives the full variable domain: EAGVAQSPRYKIIEKRQSVAFWCNPISGHATLYWYQQILGQGPKLLIQFQNNGVVDDSQLPKDRFSAERLKGVDSTLKIQPAKLEDSAVYLCASSFSSYTEAFFGQGTRLTVV.

J is TRBJ1-3 and V is TRBV3-1 (or the pseudogene TRBV3-2); D might be TRBD1 (5 bases). Germline lookup yields CDR1 LGHDT and CDR2 YNNKEL (reference sequence). Trimming took off 1 base at V and 4 bases at J, with 14 bases between the two ends. The length of the CDR3 is 16 residues. CDR3 loop: CASSQVRGTSGNTIYF. DNA of the CDR3: TGTGCCAGCAGCCAAGTTAGGGGAACATCGGGAAACACCATATATTTT.